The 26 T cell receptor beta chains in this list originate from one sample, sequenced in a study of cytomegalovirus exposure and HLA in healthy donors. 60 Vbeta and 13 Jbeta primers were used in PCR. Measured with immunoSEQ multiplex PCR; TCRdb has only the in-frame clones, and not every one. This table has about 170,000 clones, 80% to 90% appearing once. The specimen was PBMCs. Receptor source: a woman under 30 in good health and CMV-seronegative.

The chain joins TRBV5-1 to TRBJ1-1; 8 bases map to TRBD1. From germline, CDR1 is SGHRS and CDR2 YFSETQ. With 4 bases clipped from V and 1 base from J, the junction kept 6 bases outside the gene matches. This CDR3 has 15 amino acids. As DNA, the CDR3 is TGCGCCAGCAGCACCCAGACAGGGGCGAACACTGAAGCTTTCTTT. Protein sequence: CASSTQTGANTEAFF.

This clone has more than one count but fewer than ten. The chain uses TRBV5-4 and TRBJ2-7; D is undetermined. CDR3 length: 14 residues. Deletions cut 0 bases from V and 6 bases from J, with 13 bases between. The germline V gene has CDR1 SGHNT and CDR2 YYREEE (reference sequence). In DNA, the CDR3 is TGTGCCAGCAGCTTGGGACTCCAAGGCCGCGAGCAGTACTTC. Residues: CASSLGLQGREQYF. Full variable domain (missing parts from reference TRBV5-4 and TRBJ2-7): ETGVTQSPTHLIKTRGQQVTLRCSSQSGHNTVSWYQQALGQGPQFIFQYYREEENGRGNFPPRFSGLQFPNYSSELNVNALELDDSALYLCASSLGLQGREQYFGPGTRLTVT.

The CDR3 loop is CASSLRAFSGGYTF. CDR3 coding DNA: TGTGCCAGCAGTTTACGGGCCTTCTCGGGGGGCTACACCTTC. The chain uses TRBV27 and TRBJ1-2; unclear D gene. CDR1 MNHEY and CDR2 SMNVEV come from the germline V gene (reference sequence). The CDR3 is 14 amino acids. V was clipped by 2 bases and J by 8 bases, with 15 bases between them.

Here the CDR3 DNA reads TGTGCCAGTAGTATACCTACAGGGGAGCCGCCCCAGCATTTT. The encoded protein is CASSIPTGEPPQHF. The chain couples TRBV19 to TRBJ1-5; 7 positions match TRBD1. The length of the CDR3 is 14 residues. Germline trimming cut 2 bases from V and 9 bases from J; bases unmatched to any gene: 7. Germline V gene data show CDR1 as LNHDA and CDR2 as SQIVND (reference sequence).

CDR3: CASSLPPTKQGAKNIQYF. The CDR3 DNA is TGTGCCAGCAGTTTGCCCCCCACAAAACAGGGGGCCAAAAACATTCAGTACTTC. The chain is built from TRBV28 and TRBJ2-4, with 7 bases matching TRBD1. This CDR3 comprises 18 residues. The germline gives CDR1 MDHEN, CDR2 SYDVKM. J lost 1 base, V lost 3 bases, and 12 bases had no gene match. Combining the CDR3 with reference TRBV28 and TRBJ2-4 gives the whole variable domain DVKVTQSSRYLVKRTGEKVFLECVQDMDHENMFWYRQDPGLGLRLIYFSYDVKMKEKGDIPEGYSVSREKKERFSLILESASTNQTSMYLCASSLPPTKQGAKNIQYFGAGTRLSVL.

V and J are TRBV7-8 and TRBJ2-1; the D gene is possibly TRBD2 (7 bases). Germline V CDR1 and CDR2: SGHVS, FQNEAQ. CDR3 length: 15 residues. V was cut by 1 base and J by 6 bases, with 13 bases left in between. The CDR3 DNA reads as TGTGCCAGCAGCTTAGTTGAGGGAGGGGGCAATGAGCAGTTCTTC. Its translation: CASSLVEGGGNEQFF.

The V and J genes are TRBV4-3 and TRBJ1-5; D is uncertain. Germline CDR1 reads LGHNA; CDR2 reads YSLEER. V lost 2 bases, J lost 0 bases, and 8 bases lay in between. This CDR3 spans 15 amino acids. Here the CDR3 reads CASSQQIYSNQPQHF. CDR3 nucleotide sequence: TGCGCCAGCAGCCAACAGATTTATAGCAATCAGCCCCAGCATTTT.

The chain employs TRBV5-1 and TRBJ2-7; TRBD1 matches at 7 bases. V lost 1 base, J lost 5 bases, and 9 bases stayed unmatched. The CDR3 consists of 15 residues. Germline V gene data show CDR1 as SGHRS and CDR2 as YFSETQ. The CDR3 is CASSLPTGSNNEQYF. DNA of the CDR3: TGCGCCAGCAGCTTGCCGACAGGGTCGAACAACGAGCAGTACTTC. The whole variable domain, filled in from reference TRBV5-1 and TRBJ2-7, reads KAGVTQTPRYLIKTRGQQVTLSCSPISGHRSVSWYQQTPGQGLQFLFEYFSETQRNKGNFPGRFSGRQFSNSRSEMNVSTLELGDSALYLCASSLPTGSNNEQYFGPGTRLTVT.

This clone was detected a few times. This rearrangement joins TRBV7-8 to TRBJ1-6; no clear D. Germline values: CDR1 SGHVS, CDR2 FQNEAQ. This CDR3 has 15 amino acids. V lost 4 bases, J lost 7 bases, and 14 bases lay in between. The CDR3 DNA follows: TGTGCCAGCAGCTCCCTCCGTTCCGGGAATTCACCCCTCCACTTT. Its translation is CASSSLRSGNSPLHF.

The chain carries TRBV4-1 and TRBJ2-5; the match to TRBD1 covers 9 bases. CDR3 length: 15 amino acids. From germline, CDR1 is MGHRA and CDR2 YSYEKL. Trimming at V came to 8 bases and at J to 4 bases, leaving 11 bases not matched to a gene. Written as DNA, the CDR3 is TGCGCCAGCCGCACCCAGGACAGGGGAGGAGAGACCCAGTACTTC. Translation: CASRTQDRGGETQYF.

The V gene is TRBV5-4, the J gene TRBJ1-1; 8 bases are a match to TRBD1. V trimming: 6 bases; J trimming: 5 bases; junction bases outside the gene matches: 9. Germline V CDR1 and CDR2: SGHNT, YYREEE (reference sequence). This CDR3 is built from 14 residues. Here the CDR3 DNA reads TGTGCCAGCACCCCGGACAGGGCGGCGACTGAAGCTTTCTTT. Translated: CASTPDRAATEAFF. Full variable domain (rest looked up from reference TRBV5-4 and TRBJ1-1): ETGVTQSPTHLIKTRGQQVTLRCSSQSGHNTVSWYQQALGQGPQFIFQYYREEENGRGNFPPRFSGLQFPNYSSELNVNALELDDSALYLCASTPDRAATEAFFGQGTRLTVV.

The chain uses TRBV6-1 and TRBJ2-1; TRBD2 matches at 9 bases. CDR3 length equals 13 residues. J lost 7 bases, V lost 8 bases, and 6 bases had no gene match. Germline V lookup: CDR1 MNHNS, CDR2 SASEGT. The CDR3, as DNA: TGTGCCAGCGCGGGAGGGCCTGGAAATGAGCAGTTCTTC. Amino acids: CASAGGPGNEQFF.

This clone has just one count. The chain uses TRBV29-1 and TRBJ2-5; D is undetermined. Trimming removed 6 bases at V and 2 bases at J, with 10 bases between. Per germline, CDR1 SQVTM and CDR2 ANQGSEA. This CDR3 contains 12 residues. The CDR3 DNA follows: TGCAGCGTACTCCACGTACAAGAGACCCAGTACTTC. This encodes CSVLHVQETQYF.

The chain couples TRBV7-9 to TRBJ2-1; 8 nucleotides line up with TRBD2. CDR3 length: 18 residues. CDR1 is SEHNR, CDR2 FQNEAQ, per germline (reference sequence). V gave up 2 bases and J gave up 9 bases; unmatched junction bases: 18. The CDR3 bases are TGTGCCAGCAGCTTACCTCGATTGGCGGGAGGCCCACGGGTTGAGCAGTTCTTC. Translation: CASSLPRLAGGPRVEQFF.

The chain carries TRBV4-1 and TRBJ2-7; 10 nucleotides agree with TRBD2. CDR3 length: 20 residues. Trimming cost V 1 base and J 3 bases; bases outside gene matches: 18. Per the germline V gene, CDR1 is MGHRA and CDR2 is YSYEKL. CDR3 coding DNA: TGCGCCAGCAGCCAAGTCTTCAACAGCGGGAGGGTTATAAGGGGCTACGAGCAGTACTTC. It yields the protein CASSQVFNSGRVIRGYEQYF.

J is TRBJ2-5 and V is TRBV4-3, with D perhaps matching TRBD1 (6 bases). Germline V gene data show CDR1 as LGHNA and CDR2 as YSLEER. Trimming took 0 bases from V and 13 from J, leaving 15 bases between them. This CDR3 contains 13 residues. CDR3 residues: CASSQDMTGRVYF. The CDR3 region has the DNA TGCGCCAGCAGCCAAGATATGACAGGTCGCGTGTACTTC.

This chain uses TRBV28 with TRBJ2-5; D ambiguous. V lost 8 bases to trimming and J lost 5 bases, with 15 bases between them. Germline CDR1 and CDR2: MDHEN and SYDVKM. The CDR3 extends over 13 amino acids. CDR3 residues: CASRLDFGETQYF. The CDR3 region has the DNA TGTGCCAGCCGCCTAGACTTCGGGGAGACCCAGTACTTC. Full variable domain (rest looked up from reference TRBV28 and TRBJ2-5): DVKVTQSSRYLVKRTGEKVFLECVQDMDHENMFWYRQDPGLGLRLIYFSYDVKMKEKGDIPEGYSVSREKKERFSLILESASTNQTSMYLCASRLDFGETQYFGPGTRLLVL.

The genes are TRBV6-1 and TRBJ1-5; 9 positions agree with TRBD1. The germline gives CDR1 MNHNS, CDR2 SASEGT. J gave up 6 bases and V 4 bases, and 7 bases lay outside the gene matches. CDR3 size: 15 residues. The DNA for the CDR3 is TGTGCCAGCAGTGTAGGCGGGACAGGGACTCAGCCCCAGCATTTT. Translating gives CASSVGGTGTQPQHF.

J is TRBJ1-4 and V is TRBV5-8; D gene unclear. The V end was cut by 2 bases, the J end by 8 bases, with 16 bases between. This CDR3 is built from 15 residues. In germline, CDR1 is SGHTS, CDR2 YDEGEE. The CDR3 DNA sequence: TGTGCCAGCAGCTTCGGTTCTATTAAACGGGAAAAACTGTTTTTT. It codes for CASSFGSIKREKLFF.

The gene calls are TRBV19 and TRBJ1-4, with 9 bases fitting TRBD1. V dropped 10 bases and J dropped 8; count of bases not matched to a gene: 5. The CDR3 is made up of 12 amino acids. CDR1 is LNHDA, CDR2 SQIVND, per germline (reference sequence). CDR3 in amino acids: CAIGTGREKLFF. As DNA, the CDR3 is TGTGCCATCGGGACAGGGAGAGAAAAACTGTTTTTT.

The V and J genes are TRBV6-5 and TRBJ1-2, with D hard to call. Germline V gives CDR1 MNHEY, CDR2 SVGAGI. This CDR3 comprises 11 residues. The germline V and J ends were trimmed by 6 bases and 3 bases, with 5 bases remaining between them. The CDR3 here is CASRADYGYTF. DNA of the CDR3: TGTGCCAGCAGGGCAGACTATGGCTACACCTTC.

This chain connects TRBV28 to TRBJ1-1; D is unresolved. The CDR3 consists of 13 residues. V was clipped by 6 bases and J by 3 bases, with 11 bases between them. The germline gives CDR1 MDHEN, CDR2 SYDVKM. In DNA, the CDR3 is TGTGCCAGCAGCGAGTGGCGGGACACTGAAGCTTTCTTT. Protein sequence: CASSEWRDTEAFF. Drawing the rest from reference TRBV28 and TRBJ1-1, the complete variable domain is DVKVTQSSRYLVKRTGEKVFLECVQDMDHENMFWYRQDPGLGLRLIYFSYDVKMKEKGDIPEGYSVSREKKERFSLILESASTNQTSMYLCASSEWRDTEAFFGQGTRLTVV.

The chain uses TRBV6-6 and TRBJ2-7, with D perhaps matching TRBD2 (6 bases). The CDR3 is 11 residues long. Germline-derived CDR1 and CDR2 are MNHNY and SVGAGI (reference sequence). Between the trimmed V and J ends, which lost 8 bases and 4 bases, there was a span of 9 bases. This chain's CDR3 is CASASGYEQYF. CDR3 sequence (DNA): TGTGCCAGCGCGAGCGGGTACGAGCAGTACTTC.

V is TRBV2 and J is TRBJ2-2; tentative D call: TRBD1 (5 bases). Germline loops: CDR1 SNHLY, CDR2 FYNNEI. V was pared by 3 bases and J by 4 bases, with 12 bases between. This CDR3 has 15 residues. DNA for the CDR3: TGTGCCAGCAGTGATAAAGGGGCCATCACCGGGGAGCTGTTTTTT. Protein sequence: CASSDKGAITGELFF.

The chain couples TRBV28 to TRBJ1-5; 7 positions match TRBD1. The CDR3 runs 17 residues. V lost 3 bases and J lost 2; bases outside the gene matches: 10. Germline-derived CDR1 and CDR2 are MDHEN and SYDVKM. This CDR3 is CASSLVNDRVGNQPQHF. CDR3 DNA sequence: TGTGCCAGCAGTTTGGTAAATGACAGGGTTGGCAATCAGCCCCAGCATTTT.

This CDR3 is CASSLYRGLNEQFF. CDR3 DNA sequence: TGTGCCAGCAGTTTATACAGGGGGCTTAATGAGCAGTTCTTC. The V gene is TRBV28, the J gene TRBJ2-1; 9 bases line up with TRBD1. CDR1 is MDHEN, CDR2 SYDVKM, per germline. The V segment lost 1 base and the J segment 7 bases; nucleotides outside the gene matches: 2. The CDR3 sequence is 14 residues long. The full variable domain, with the rest looked up from reference TRBV28 and TRBJ2-1, is DVKVTQSSRYLVKRTGEKVFLECVQDMDHENMFWYRQDPGLGLRLIYFSYDVKMKEKGDIPEGYSVSREKKERFSLILESASTNQTSMYLCASSLYRGLNEQFFGPGTRLTVL.